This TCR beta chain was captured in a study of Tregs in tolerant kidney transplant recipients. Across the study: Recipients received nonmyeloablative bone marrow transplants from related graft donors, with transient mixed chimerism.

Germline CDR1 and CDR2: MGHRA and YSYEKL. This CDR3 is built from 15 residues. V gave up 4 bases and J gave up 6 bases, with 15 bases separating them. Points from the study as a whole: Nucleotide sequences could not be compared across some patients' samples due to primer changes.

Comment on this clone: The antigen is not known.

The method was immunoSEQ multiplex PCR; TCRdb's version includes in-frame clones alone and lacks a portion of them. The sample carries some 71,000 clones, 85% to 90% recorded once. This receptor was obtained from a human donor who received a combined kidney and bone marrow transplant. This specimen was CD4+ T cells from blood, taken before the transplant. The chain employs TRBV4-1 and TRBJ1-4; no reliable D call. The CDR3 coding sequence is TGCGCCAGCAGCCGGCTGGCCCAACCAGATGAAAAACTGTTTTTT. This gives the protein CASSRLAQPDEKLFF.